Shown below are 10 T cell receptor beta chains from a single sample sequenced in a study of beta chain features in type 1 diabetes. All of the isolated RNA was reverse transcribed, so expressed TCRB transcripts were sequenced. TCRdb's copy holds only in-frame clones and misses some; the assay was immunoSEQ multiplex PCR. The repertoire holds around 330,000 clones, with 11% as singletons. Sequencing was performed on naive CD4+ T cells from blood. The receptors here all came from a woman in her twenties or thirties in good health.

This clone showed up just a few times. This sequence joins TRBV30 and TRBJ1-4, with TRBD1 as a possible D gene (5 bases). The length of the CDR3 is 15 residues. V lost 3 bases to trimming and J lost 1 base, with 12 bases between them. The germline CDR1 and CDR2 sequences are GTSNPN and SVGIG (reference sequence). CDR3 residues: CAWSATGLTNEKLFF. The CDR3 nucleotides read TGTGCCTGGAGCGCAACAGGCTTAACTAATGAAAAACTGTTTTTT. Full variable domain (rest looked up from reference TRBV30 and TRBJ1-4): SQTIHQWPATLVQPVGSPLSLECTVEGTSNPNLYWYRQAAGRGLQLLFYSVGIGQISSEVPQNLSASRPQDRQFILSSKKLLLSDSGFYLCAWSATGLTNEKLFFGSGTQLSVL.

The chain couples TRBV7-3 to TRBJ1-1, with 7 nucleotides matching TRBD1. The CDR3 contains 13 residues. V was clipped by 5 bases and J by 10 bases; unmatched bases: 10. Germline values: CDR1 SGHTA, CDR2 FQGTGA. The CDR3 region is CASSPGTASGAFF. The CDR3, as DNA: TGTGCCAGCAGCCCCGGGACAGCCAGCGGAGCTTTCTTT.

The CDR3 DNA reads TGCGCCAGCAGCCAAGACCTTAATGGAGGGGGCGTCTCCTACGAGCAGTACTTC. As protein: CASSQDLNGGGVSYEQYF. V usage is TRBV4-3 and J usage is TRBJ2-7; TRBD1 might be the D (7 bases). V was pared by 0 bases and J by 0 bases, with 18 bases between. The CDR3 has 18 amino acids. CDR1 is LGHNA and CDR2 is YSLEER in the germline V gene.

This chain uses TRBV7-2 with TRBJ2-1, with TRBD2 matching 11 bases. Looked up from germline, CDR1 is SGHTA and CDR2 is FQGNSA. V lost 3 bases to trimming and J lost 4 bases; unmatched junction nucleotides: 5. The length of the CDR3 is 16 residues. The CDR3: CASSFFGTSGYNEQFF. As DNA, the CDR3 is TGTGCCAGCAGCTTTTTCGGGACTAGCGGTTACAATGAGCAGTTCTTC.

The sample holds a few counts of this clone. The gene calls are TRBV14 and TRBJ2-2; tentative D call: TRBD1 (5 bases). Trimming shortened V by 1 base and J by 5 bases, and 11 bases separated the two germline ends. Per the germline V gene, CDR1 is SGHDN and CDR2 is FVKESK. The CDR3 has 15 amino acids. The CDR3 reads CASSQVAGYTGELFF. For the CDR3, the DNA is TGTGCCAGCAGCCAAGTGGCAGGGTATACCGGGGAGCTGTTTTTT.

The chain employs TRBV11-2 and TRBJ1-1; 8 bases are shared with TRBD1. Germline V gene lookup returns CDR1 SGHAT and CDR2 FQNNGV. The CDR3 extends over 17 amino acids. The V segment lost 3 bases and the J segment 3 bases; nucleotides outside the gene matches: 12. The CDR3 nucleotides read TGTGCCAGCAGCTTCCTAACAGGGGGGCTCGAGTACACTGAAGCTTTCTTT. Translation: CASSFLTGGLEYTEAFF.

The chain recombines TRBV18 with TRBJ2-7; the match to TRBD1 covers 10 bases. V lost 4 bases and J lost 4; bases outside the gene matches: 7. The CDR3 has 15 amino acids. CDR1 is KGHSH and CDR2 is LQKENI in the germline V gene. The CDR3 DNA follows: TGTGCCAGCTCACTTGGGACAGGGGTCACATACGAGCAGTACTTC. Encoded protein: CASSLGTGVTYEQYF. Using reference TRBV18 and TRBJ2-7 for the parts outside the CDR3, the full variable domain is NAGVMQNPRHLVRRRGQEARLRCSPMKGHSHVYWYRQLPEEGLKFMVYLQKENIIDESGMPKERFSAEFPKEGPSILRIQQVVRGDSAAYFCASSLGTGVTYEQYFGPGTRLTVT.

CDR3 loop: CASSRSLAGEYEQYF. The CDR3 DNA follows: TGCGCCAGCAGCCGATCCCTAGCGGGAGAGTACGAGCAGTACTTC. The chain uses TRBV5-1 and TRBJ2-7, with 10 nucleotides matching TRBD2. CDR3 length equals 15 residues. Unmatched junction bases numbered 8, after V lost 4 bases and J lost 4 bases. Germline-derived CDR1 and CDR2 are SGHRS and YFSETQ.

As to this clone: At one of its ends the junction is not consistent with the germline gene, which may arise from a read error. The CDR3 sequence is CASSEETSGDSYNEQFF. CDR3 coding DNA: TGCGCCAGCAGCGAAGAGACTAGCGGCGACTCCTACAATGAGCAGTTCTTC. This rearrangement joins TRBV4-1 to TRBJ2-1, with 9 bases identical to TRBD2. The CDR3 runs to 17 residues. Germline CDR1 reads MGHRA; CDR2 reads YSYEKL.

Concerning this clone: The sample holds other DNA sequences that translate to the same CDR3. The V gene is TRBV28, the J gene TRBJ1-4, with 8 bases aligning to TRBD1. V trimming: 4 bases; J trimming: 7 bases; junction bases outside the gene matches: 5. In germline, CDR1 is MDHEN, CDR2 SYDVKM. CDR3 length: 14 amino acids. The CDR3 DNA reads TGTGCCAGCAGTTCTGGACAGGGCGGTGAAAAACTGTTTTTT. It codes for CASSSGQGGEKLFF. The full variable domain, rest sourced from reference TRBV28 and TRBJ1-4, is DVKVTQSSRYLVKRTGEKVFLECVQDMDHENMFWYRQDPGLGLRLIYFSYDVKMKEKGDIPEGYSVSREKKERFSLILESASTNQTSMYLCASSSGQGGEKLFFGSGTQLSVL.